These T cell receptor beta chains were read from a single sample in a study of PD-L1 blockade in urothelial cancer. TCRdb's copy holds only in-frame clones and misses some; the assay was immunoSEQ multiplex PCR. The sample yields about 120,000 clones, 91% seen once. Sequencing was performed on PBMCs, taken around atezolizumab (anti-PD-L1) treatment. These receptors all stem from a man between 60 and 70 years old with urothelial cancer. Each CDR3 is given with its conserved first and last residue. D genes are given only for firm matches. For some rows the clone size is stated as once, few or many, or as a class when expanded; others skip it.

V	D	J	size	CDR3	DNA
TRBV9	-	TRBJ2-4	-	CASSVAGRGSQNIQYF	TGTGCCAGCAGCGTAGCTGGCAGGGGTTCCCAAAACATTCAGTACTTC
TRBV7-9	TRBD1	TRBJ1-4	-	CASSSRQGRGSTNEKLFF	TGTGCCAGCAGCTCCCGACAGGGACGGGGGTCAACTAATGAAAAACTGTTTTTT
TRBV5-5	TRBD2	TRBJ2-1	-	CASSLGVTSGGAGEQFF	TGTGCCAGCAGCTTGGGGGTGACTAGCGGGGGGGCCGGTGAGCAGTTCTTC
TRBV4-2	TRBD1	TRBJ2-2	-	CASSQDWGQGSAGELFF	TGTGCCAGCAGCCAAGATTGGGGACAGGGGTCCGCCGGGGAGCTGTTTTTT
TRBV30	-	TRBJ2-1	-	CAWSGLAKYNEQFF	TGTGCCTGGAGTGGATTAGCGAAGTACAATGAGCAGTTCTTC
TRBV5-4	TRBD1	TRBJ1-1	-	CASSSRTGRTTEAFF	TGTGCCAGCAGCTCCAGGACAGGGCGAACCACTGAAGCTTTCTTT
TRBV6-1	-	TRBJ2-3	few	CASSEFGSSGTDTQYF	TGTGCCAGCAGTGAATTTGGGAGTAGCGGCACAGATACGCAGTATTTT
TRBV2	TRBD1	TRBJ2-5	once	CASRGTGLETQYF	TGTGCCAGCAGAGGGACAGGGCTAGAGACCCAGTACTTC
TRBV19	TRBD1	TRBJ2-1	-	CASSTGTGWDEQFF	TGTGCCAGTAGTACTGGGACAGGGTGGGATGAGCAGTTCTTC
TRBV5-4	-	TRBJ2-3	-	CASSSIGGPSTDTQYF	TGTGCCAGCAGCTCAATAGGGGGTCCTAGCACAGATACGCAGTATTTT
TRBV4-1	-	TRBJ1-3	-	CASSQDPGRGNTIYF	TGCGCCAGCAGCCAAGACCCAGGGAGGGGAAACACCATATATTTT
TRBV25-1	TRBD2	TRBJ2-1	-	CASSEPAGVQFF	TGTGCCAGCAGTGAACCGGCGGGGGTGCAGTTCTTC
TRBV4-2	-	TRBJ2-3	-	CASSQDPGSTTDTQYF	TGTGCCAGCAGCCAAGACCCCGGGAGCACCACAGATACGCAGTATTTT
TRBV5-1	TRBD1	TRBJ2-1	once	CASSSTTGGSYNEQFF	TGCGCCAGCAGCTCGACGACAGGGGGTTCCTACAATGAGCAGTTCTTC
TRBV19	-	TRBJ1-2	-	CASSKPGLSNYGYTF	TGTGCCAGTAGTAAGCCGGGACTTAGCAACTATGGCTACACCTTC
TRBV4-3	-	TRBJ2-7	-	CASSQNGLASYEQYF	TGCGCCAGCAGTCAAAATGGACTGGCTTCCTACGAGCAGTACTTC
TRBV11-2	-	TRBJ2-6	-	CASSLDRVSGANVLTF	TGTGCCAGCAGCTTAGATCGGGTCTCTGGGGCCAACGTCCTGACTTTC